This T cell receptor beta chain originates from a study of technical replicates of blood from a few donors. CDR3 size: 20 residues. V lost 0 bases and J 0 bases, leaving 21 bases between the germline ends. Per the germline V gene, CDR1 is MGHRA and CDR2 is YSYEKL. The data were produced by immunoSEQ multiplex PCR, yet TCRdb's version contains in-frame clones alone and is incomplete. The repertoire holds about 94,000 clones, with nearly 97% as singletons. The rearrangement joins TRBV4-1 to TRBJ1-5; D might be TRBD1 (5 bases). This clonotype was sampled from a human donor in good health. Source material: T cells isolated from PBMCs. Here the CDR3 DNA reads TGCGCCAGCAGCCAAGAAGTTCAGGGCAGGGCTCAAGTTAGCAATCAGCCCCAGCATTTT. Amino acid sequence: CASSQEVQGRAQVSNQPQHF.